These T cell receptor beta chains were read from a single sample in a study of blood T cell repertoires in COVID-19. Sequencing was performed with immunoSEQ multiplex PCR; in TCRdb, only in-frame clones are kept and a portion is missing. The sample gives some 140,000 clones, roughly 84% of which show up once; about 12% is in the top ten. The sequencing sample was made of peripheral blood. The receptors derive from a woman aged 55-70 years with COVID-19, enrolled during active disease. The CDR3 runs from the conserved cysteine through the conserved F or W. A D gene is named only where the DNA matches it firmly. Only some rows state a clone size, as once, few, many or a class for expanded clones.

clone_size	d_call	v_call	j_call	cdr3_aa	cdr3_nt
-	-	TRBV9	TRBJ2-5	CASSVGYGRSQETQYF	TGTGCCAGCAGCGTAGGATACGGCAGGTCCCAAGAGACCCAGTACTTC
few	-	TRBV6-5	TRBJ1-3	CAMGAGNTIYF	TGTGCCATGGGAGCCGGAAACACCATATATTTT
many	-	TRBV19	TRBJ1-3	CASSDGASGNTIYF	TGTGCCAGTAGCGACGGAGCCTCTGGAAACACCATATATTTT
-	-	TRBV4-1	TRBJ1-5	CASSQRLGEQPQHF	TGCGCCAGCAGCCAAAGGCTGGGAGAGCAGCCCCAGCATTTT
-	-	TRBV4-1	TRBJ1-1	CASSHPTQGFTEAFF	TGCGCCAGCAGCCACCCTACGCAGGGGTTCACTGAAGCTTTCTTT
-	-	TRBV5-1	TRBJ1-3	CASSLAGSFGNTIYF	TGCGCCAGCAGCTTGGCTGGGAGTTTTGGAAACACCATATATTTT
-	-	TRBV9	TRBJ2-1	CASSVGIRTDYNEQFF	TGTGCCAGCAGCGTAGGGATCAGGACAGATTACAATGAGCAGTTCTTC
once	-	TRBV7-3	TRBJ2-7	CASSLGQPRAYEQYF	TGTGCCAGCAGCTTAGGACAGCCGAGGGCCTACGAGCAGTACTTC
once	TRBD1	TRBV5-1	TRBJ2-1	CASSLRDRVDNEQFF	TGCGCCAGCAGCCTCCGGGACAGGGTAGACAATGAGCAGTTCTTC
few	TRBD2	TRBV7-2	TRBJ2-1	CASSLEHGGAYNEQFF	TGTGCCAGCAGCCTCGAACACGGGGGGGCCTACAATGAGCAGTTCTTC
-	TRBD1	TRBV3-1/TRBV3-2	TRBJ1-2	CASSQHRGGGYTF	TGTGCCAGCAGCCAACACAGGGGGGGTGGCTACACCTTC
-	-	TRBV10-3	TRBJ1-2	CAISESGRVNYGYTF	TGTGCCATCAGTGAGTCGGGCAGGGTCAACTATGGCTACACCTTC
-	TRBD1	TRBV7-2	TRBJ1-6	CASRQGSSYNSPLHF	TGTGCCAGCAGACAGGGGAGCTCCTATAATTCACCCCTCCACTTT
-	-	TRBV2	TRBJ2-2	CASTWDFRGELFF	TGTGCCAGCACCTGGGACTTTCGCGGGGAGCTGTTTTTT
few	TRBD1	TRBV7-9	TRBJ2-1	CASSLRDRGAFNEQFF	TGTGCCAGCAGCTTAAGGGACAGGGGGGCTTTCAATGAGCAGTTCTTC
-	-	TRBV19	TRBJ1-1	CASSQRRGHMNTEAFF	TGTGCCAGTAGCCAACGAAGGGGCCACATGAACACTGAAGCTTTCTTT
-	TRBD2	TRBV3-1/TRBV3-2	TRBJ2-1	CASSQVSGGTQFF	TGTGCCAGCAGCCAAGTCAGCGGGGGGACCCAGTTCTTC
-	TRBD1	TRBV19	TRBJ2-1	CASSKEGGQGNNEQFF	TGTGCCAGTAGTAAGGAGGGGGGACAGGGAAACAATGAGCAGTTCTTC